Below, 10 T cell receptor beta chains from the same sample are listed, as sequenced in a study of blood T cell repertoires in COVID-19. Assay used: immunoSEQ multiplex PCR; TCRdb lists only in-frame clones, some missing. The sample holds over 110,000 clones, about 87% seen once. What was sequenced was PBMCs or T cells enriched from blood (not recorded which). These receptors all stem from a man aged 45-60 years in a cohort exposed to, infected with or recovered from COVID-19 (not recorded which).

The chain is built from TRBV9 and TRBJ2-2, with 8 bases matching TRBD2. CDR1 is SGDLS, CDR2 YYNGEE, per germline. J was trimmed by 4 bases and V by 5 bases; bases with no gene match: 10. This CDR3 has 16 residues. As DNA, the CDR3 is TGTGCCAGCAGAGACGATAGCGGGAAGGTCACCGGGGAGCTGTTTTTT. Residues: CASRDDSGKVTGELFF.

In nucleotides, the CDR3 is TGTGCCAGCAGTTTACTCTCCGTAGCCACGCAGTATTTT. This gives the protein CASSLLSVATQYF. This sequence joins TRBV12-3 or TRBV12-4 and TRBJ2-3; D call uncertain. V lost 2 bases and J lost 9, with 12 bases in between. The CDR3 sequence is 13 residues long.

The chain uses TRBV5-8 and TRBJ2-7, with 14 bases matching TRBD2. This CDR3 is built from 16 residues. Germline V gene data show CDR1 as SGHTS and CDR2 as YDEGEE. The ends lost 4 bases at V and 5 bases at J; junction bases unmatched: 8. CDR3 protein: CASSPPGTSGRNEQYF. As DNA, the CDR3 is TGTGCCAGCAGCCCCCCCGGGACTAGCGGGAGAAACGAGCAGTACTTC. Complete variable domain (other parts from reference TRBV5-8 and TRBJ2-7): EAGVTQSPTHLIKTRGQQATLRCSPISGHTSVYWYQQALGLGLQFLLWYDEGEERNRGNFPPRFSGRQFPNYSSELNVNALELEDSALYLCASSPPGTSGRNEQYFGPGTRLTVT.

This CDR3 is CASSFGQGQETQYF. Here the CDR3 DNA reads TGTGCCAGCAGCTTTGGACAGGGACAAGAGACCCAGTACTTC. The chain joins TRBV4-2 to TRBJ2-5; 8 positions match TRBD1. J gave up 2 bases and V 5 bases, and 4 bases lay outside the gene matches. Germline lookup yields CDR1 LGHNA and CDR2 YNFKEQ. CDR3 size: 14 residues.

V usage is TRBV5-1 and J usage is TRBJ2-7; TRBD1 matches 8 bases. The CDR3 sequence is 13 residues long. The germline V gene encodes CDR1 SGHRS and CDR2 YFSETQ. The J segment lost 4 bases and the V segment lost 6 bases, leaving 6 bases of the junction unmatched. The CDR3 DNA sequence: TGCGCCAGCAACGACAGGGGAAATTACGAGCAGTACTTC. Protein: CASNDRGNYEQYF.

The chain is built from TRBV6-5 and TRBJ1-6; possible D gene TRBD1, 5 bases. Looked up from germline, CDR1 is MNHEY and CDR2 is SVGAGI. V dropped 6 bases and J dropped 7 bases, with 16 bases sitting between them. This CDR3 is 15 amino acids long. This CDR3 is CASSPWRGENSPLHF. The CDR3 DNA reads as TGTGCCAGCAGCCCCTGGCGGGGCGAGAATTCACCCCTCCACTTT.

The chain carries TRBV3-1 (or the pseudogene TRBV3-2) and TRBJ1-2; 7 bases are a match to TRBD1. The V segment lost 7 bases and the J segment 4 bases; nucleotides outside the gene matches: 6. CDR1 is LGHDT, CDR2 YNNKEL, per germline (reference sequence). The CDR3 has 13 residues. CDR3 sequence (DNA): TGTGCCAGCACCTACAGGGGAGGCTATGGCTACACCTTC. Encoded protein: CASTYRGGYGYTF.

The chain employs TRBV7-2 and TRBJ2-1, with TRBD2 matching over 9 bases. Germline CDR1 reads SGHTA; CDR2 reads FQGNSA. The CDR3 consists of 14 residues. The V gene end was trimmed by 5 bases and the J gene end by 13 bases; junction bases not matched to a gene: 12. CDR3 loop: CASSVTSGAAVQFF. CDR3 nucleotide sequence: TGTGCCAGCAGCGTGACTAGCGGCGCGGCGGTCCAGTTCTTC.

Here the CDR3 reads CASSVSTGGHQETQYF. The CDR3, as DNA: TGTGCCAGCAGCGTATCCACAGGGGGTCACCAAGAGACCCAGTACTTC. The chain employs TRBV9 and TRBJ2-5; TRBD1 matches 8 bases. The germline gives CDR1 SGDLS, CDR2 YYNGEE. Trimming took 1 base from V and 0 from J; bases not matched to a gene: 5. The CDR3 consists of 16 residues. The full variable domain, its missing parts supplied by reference TRBV9 and TRBJ2-5, is DSGVTQTPKHLITATGQRVTLRCSPRSGDLSVYWYQQSLDQGLQFLIQYYNGEERAKGNILERFSAQQFPDLHSELNLSSLELGDSALYFCASSVSTGGHQETQYFGPGTRLLVL.

This chain links TRBV2 with TRBJ1-2, with TRBD1 matching over 9 bases. This CDR3 has 15 amino acids. V gave up 3 bases and J gave up 7 bases; unmatched junction bases: 9. Germline assignment: CDR1 SNHLY and CDR2 FYNNEI. CDR3 sequence: CASSERGQGRLGYTF. In nucleotides, the CDR3 is TGTGCCAGCAGTGAGAGGGGACAGGGACGGCTTGGCTACACCTTC.